The entry that follows covers one T cell receptor (beta chain) sequence. The data derive from a study of blood T cell dynamics during melanoma immunotherapy. V shed 4 bases and J 5 bases; nucleotides not matched to a gene: 3. CDR1 SQVTM and CDR2 ANQGSEA come from the germline V gene. CDR3 length: 12 residues. Clones were sequenced by immunoSEQ multiplex PCR, and TCRdb holds only the in-frame ones, with some missing. The sample lists fewer than 8,000 clones, 81% occurring once. The time point is: week 3, after first cycle of checkpoint inhibitor. One draw preceded checkpoint blockade; another followed its first cycle at week 3. Apart from a couple of fast progressors, RECIST 1.1 response was judged 12 weeks post-infusion.

The rearrangement uses TRBV29-1 and TRBJ2-5; 8 nucleotides align to TRBD2. This sequence was found in a human donor with melanoma. The sequenced sample was blood, obtained from a patient treated with checkpoint blockade. The CDR3 nucleotides are TGCAGCGTTGGACTAGCGCAGGAGACCCAGTACTTC. The encoded protein is CSVGLAQETQYF.